This is a list of T cell receptor beta chains from one sample in a study of cytomegalovirus exposure and HLA in healthy donors. Sequenced by immunoSEQ multiplex PCR; TCRdb stores in-frame clones only, minus some. Its table lists about 70,000 clones. Material for sequencing was PBMCs. All receptors derive from a female donor in good health and CMV-seropositive. The CDR3 runs from the conserved cysteine through the conserved F or W. D genes are given only for firm matches. Size is omitted from some rows. Given values are once, few, many or a class for expanded clones.

size	V	D	J	DNA	CDR3
medium-sized	TRBV19	-	TRBJ1-5	TGTGCCAGTAGTATGTGGGGCCTTCACAATCAGCCCCAGCATTTT	CASSMWGLHNQPQHF
-	TRBV5-4	TRBD1	TRBJ2-7	TGTGCCAGCAGCTTGACGCAGGGGGTTATCTACGAGCAGTACTTC	CASSLTQGVIYEQYF
-	TRBV6-1	-	TRBJ2-3	TGTGCCAGCAGTGTCTCGGGGGGCCCAGATACGCAGTATTTT	CASSVSGGPDTQYF
-	TRBV5-1	-	TRBJ2-3	TGCGCCAGCAGCTCTGGGGTTGACAGAATCACAGATACGCAGTATTTT	CASSSGVDRITDTQYF
-	TRBV6-1	TRBD2	TRBJ2-7	TGTGCCAGCATCCCGACTAGCGGCCCCTACGAGCAGTACTTC	CASIPTSGPYEQYF
-	TRBV5-5	TRBD1	TRBJ2-5	TGTGCCAGCAGCTTGGAACAGGGGGTGATAGAGACCCAGTACTTC	CASSLEQGVIETQYF
-	TRBV29-1	-	TRBJ1-2	TGCAGCGTTGAAGCCGGCCGGAGAGCCTACACCTTC	CSVEAGRRAYTF
-	TRBV28	TRBD1	TRBJ1-4	TGTGCCTCCCAGGGACAGGGGGCTGCTAATGAAAAACTGTTTTTT	CASQGQGAANEKLFF
-	TRBV7-2	-	TRBJ1-2	TGTGCCAGCAGCCCAGAGAGCGGTTATGGCTACACCTTC	CASSPESGYGYTF
-	TRBV7-9	-	TRBJ2-3	TGTGCCAGCAGCTTAGCCCAGGGCGGCCCCACAGATACGCAGTATTTT	CASSLAQGGPTDTQYF
-	TRBV29-1	TRBD1	TRBJ2-5	TGCAGCGTTGAAGGTTCGGACAGGGGGGGAGAGACCCAGTACTTC	CSVEGSDRGGETQYF
-	TRBV5-6	-	TRBJ2-7	TGTGCCAGCAGCTCAGCAACGGGGGAGCAGTACTTC	CASSSATGEQYF
-	TRBV25-1	-	TRBJ2-7	TGTGCCAGCAGTGAACCTTTAGGGGGAGGGGGCTACGAGCAGTACTTC	CASSEPLGGGGYEQYF
-	TRBV4-3	-	TRBJ1-2	TGCGCCAGCAGCCAAGATCTAGGGGGTCAGGTCTACACCTTC	CASSQDLGGQVYTF
-	TRBV6-5	-	TRBJ1-6	TGTGCCAGCAGTCAACAGGAAAATTCACCCCTCCACTTT	CASSQQENSPLHF
-	TRBV19	-	TRBJ1-6	TGTGCCAGTAGTATCGTGGGGCAGGCCGACTCCTATAATTCACCCCTCCACTTT	CASSIVGQADSYNSPLHF
-	TRBV7-9	-	TRBJ1-1	TGTGCCAGCAGCCTTAGCGGGAACACTGAAGCTTTCTTT	CASSLSGNTEAFF
-	TRBV7-9	-	TRBJ2-2	TGTGCCAGCAGTCGCGATACCGGGGAGCTGTTTTTT	CASSRDTGELFF
-	TRBV18	-	TRBJ1-5	TGTGCCAGCTCACCCTGGAGAGATCAGCCCCAGCATTTT	CASSPWRDQPQHF
-	TRBV6-5	-	TRBJ2-2	TGTGCCAGCCAAAGAGGAGACACCGGGGAGCTGTTTTTT	CASQRGDTGELFF
-	TRBV5-1	TRBD1	TRBJ1-1	TGCGCCAGCAGCTCAAGTCAACCGGGACAGGGTAGTTTGAACACTGAAGCTTTCTTT	CASSSSQPGQGSLNTEAFF
-	TRBV4-1	TRBD1	TRBJ2-7	TGCGCCAGCAGCCATGGGGACAGCTCCTACGAGCAGTACTTC	CASSHGDSSYEQYF
-	TRBV18	-	TRBJ2-3	TGTGCCAGCTCACCGGGGGGTTTCACAGATACGCAGTATTTT	CASSPGGFTDTQYF
-	TRBV28	-	TRBJ1-1	TGTGCCAGCAGTTTATGGCAGGGGAATGAAGCTTTCTTT	CASSLWQGNEAFF
-	TRBV28	TRBD1	TRBJ1-2	TGTGCCAGCAGGGACAGGAACTATGGCTACACCTTC	CASRDRNYGYTF
-	TRBV19	-	TRBJ1-2	TGTGCCAGTAGTCCAGACTCCTATGGCTACACCTTC	CASSPDSYGYTF
-	TRBV28	TRBD1	TRBJ2-2	TGTGCCAGCAGTTTAGACAGGGGTGGGACCGGGGAGCTGTTTTTT	CASSLDRGGTGELFF
-	TRBV7-2	TRBD1	TRBJ2-7	TGTGCCAGCAGCTTAGTTCGTACAGGGGTGAACGAGCAGTACTTC	CASSLVRTGVNEQYF
-	TRBV28	-	TRBJ1-5	TGTGCCAGCAGTTTAACACCATATAGCAATCAGCCCCAGCATTTT	CASSLTPYSNQPQHF
-	TRBV5-1	-	TRBJ1-4	TGCGCCAGCAGCCCGGACAGTGGATCTGAAAAACTGTTTTTT	CASSPDSGSEKLFF
-	TRBV28	-	TRBJ1-1	TGTGCCAGCAGTCCCTTCACAGGGAGCACTGAAGCTTTCTTT	CASSPFTGSTEAFF
-	TRBV11-2	-	TRBJ2-3	TGTGCCAGCAGCTTAGGAAAAGGGGGCACAGATACGCAGTATTTT	CASSLGKGGTDTQYF
-	TRBV28	TRBD1	TRBJ2-5	TGTGCCAGCAGTCGGGACAGGTCCAGCGAGACCCAGTACTTC	CASSRDRSSETQYF
-	TRBV7-9	TRBD2	TRBJ2-3	TGTGCCAGCACCCCAGGTGGGGCTAGCGGGAGGACAGATACGCAGTATTTT	CASTPGGASGRTDTQYF
-	TRBV30	-	TRBJ1-2	TGTGCCTATACGGACAGCAGTGTTTATGGCTACACCTTC	CAYTDSSVYGYTF
-	TRBV28	-	TRBJ1-4	-	CASSSDFGNEKLFF
-	TRBV15	TRBD1	TRBJ2-7	TGTGCCACCAGCAGAGAAAGTCCGGGACAGGGCGGCGAGCAGTACTTC	CATSRESPGQGGEQYF
-	TRBV30	-	TRBJ1-4	TGTGCCTGGAGCGTGGACAGCCGGACAGAAAAACTGTTTTTT	CAWSVDSRTEKLFF
-	TRBV5-1	TRBD1	TRBJ2-7	TGCGCCAGCGGACCGGGACAGGGGTACGAGCAGTCCTTC	CASGPGQGYEQSF
-	TRBV4-2	TRBD1	TRBJ1-1	TGTGCCAGCAGCCAAGGGGACAGTTACACTGAAGCTTTCTTT	CASSQGDSYTEAFF
-	TRBV20-1	-	TRBJ2-1	TGCAGTGCTACGGCGGATGAGCAGTTCTTC	CSATADEQFF
-	TRBV19	-	TRBJ2-2	TGTGCCAGTAGTATAGCAGGGGCCGGGGAGCTGTTTTTT	CASSIAGAGELFF
-	TRBV27	TRBD1	TRBJ2-7	TGTGCCAGCAGTTTAACCAGGGGGCGGCCCGAGCGGTACTTC	CASSLTRGRPERYF
-	TRBV9	TRBD2	TRBJ2-3	TGTGCCAGCAGCGAGCGGACTAGCGGGGGGCCAGATACGCAGTATTTT	CASSERTSGGPDTQYF
-	TRBV29-1	TRBD1	TRBJ1-2	TGCAGCGTGAGGACAGGGAGGCCCTATGGCTACACCTTC	CSVRTGRPYGYTF
-	TRBV6-6	TRBD1	TRBJ2-7	TGTGCCAGCAGTTACCTCGGGACAGGGACCTACGAGCAGTACTTC	CASSYLGTGTYEQYF
-	TRBV9	-	TRBJ2-5	TGTGCCAGTTCTCGCGGGACTCTGGTCCAAGAGACCCAGTACTTC	CASSRGTLVQETQYF
-	TRBV19	TRBD1	TRBJ1-2	TGTGCCAGTAATGATCAGGGGGCTCTAAACTATGGCTACACCTTC	CASNDQGALNYGYTF
-	TRBV4-3	TRBD2	TRBJ2-3	TGCGCCAGCAGCCAAGCAGGAACTAGCGGGGTGAGCACAGATACGCAGTATTTT	CASSQAGTSGVSTDTQYF
-	TRBV28	-	TRBJ2-7	TGTGCCACCACGTCGGGGACCTACGAGCAGTACTTC	CATTSGTYEQYF